Listed below are T cell receptor beta chains from one sample, sequenced in a study of post-analysis software for immune sequencing data. Each CDR3 protein is one row after TCRdb ran MiXCR on the PCR reads. The profile shows 600,000 to 750,000 distinct CDR3 sequences, approximately 60% of them singletons. The sample consisted of blood. The receptors originated from a girl aged 2 to 9 with multiple sclerosis. Both conserved end residues are part of each CDR3. A D gene is named only where the DNA matches it firmly. Only some rows state a clone size, as once, few, many or a class for expanded clones.

>NA|TRBV24-1|NA|TRBJ1-5
TGTGCCACCAGTGCCCTACAGGGCCAGCCCCAGCATTTT
CATSALQGQPQHF
>NA|TRBV29-1|TRBD1|TRBJ2-5
TGCAGCGCCCAAAGAGGACAGGGTTTGGGAGAGACCCAGTACTTC
CSAQRGQGLGETQYF
>NA|TRBV29-1|TRBD2|TRBJ2-3
TGCAGCGCCCGTAGCGGGAGTTGGGGTACAGATACGCAGTATTTT
CSARSGSWGTDTQYF
>NA|TRBV13|TRBD1|TRBJ2-7
TGTGCCAGCAGATCACAGACAGGGCTGCCGTACGAGCAGTACTTC
CASRSQTGLPYEQYF
>few|TRBV12-3/TRBV12-4|NA|TRBJ1-1
TGTGCCAGCAGACCAACAGTGAACACTGAAGCTTTCTTT
CASRPTVNTEAFF
>NA|TRBV9|NA|TRBJ2-1
TGTGCCAGCAGCGACAGAGAGAGCTCCTACAATGAGCAGTTCTTC
CASSDRESSYNEQFF
>few|TRBV6-5|NA|TRBJ1-5
TGTGCCAGCAGTTACAAGGGAGGGGGATATTCTAGCAATCAGCCCCAGCATTTT
CASSYKGGGYSSNQPQHF
>few|TRBV7-2|TRBD2|TRBJ2-7
TGTGCCAGCAGCTTAGCATGGACTAGCGGGGTTTTGAAAGGGTACGAGCAGTACTTC
CASSLAWTSGVLKGYEQYF
>once|TRBV2|TRBD2|TRBJ2-5
TGTGCCAGCATCGGACTAGCGGGGGAAGAGACCCAGTACTTC
CASIGLAGEETQYF
>few|TRBV21-1|NA|TRBJ1-6
TGTGCCAGCAGCCTACAAGGTAGTCCGACAGGGAGATCACCCCTCCACTTT
CASSLQGSPTGRSPLHF
>few|TRBV9|TRBD1|TRBJ2-5
TGTGCCAGCAGCGTTAGACCGGGACAGGGGTCGGAGACCCAGTACTTC
CASSVRPGQGSETQYF
>few|TRBV6-1|NA|TRBJ1-1
TGTGCCAGCAGTGAAGCCCCGAACACTGAAGCTTTCTTT
CASSEAPNTEAFF
>once|TRBV10-2|NA|TRBJ2-1
TGCGCCAGCACCCACGTTAGAAGTGAGCAGTTCTTC
CASTHVRSEQFF